This T cell receptor beta chain was sequenced in a study of response to subunit inactivated influenza vaccine. TCRdb analysed the RT-PCR reads with MiXCR anew, one entry per CDR3 protein. The table lists about 700,000 distinct CDR3 sequences, about 14% of them singletons. General study findings and limits: With each seasonal influenza vaccination, the authors suggested, few new T cells are recruited.

For this clonotype: Its antigen is still unknown. One end of the junction does not line up with germline, which may come from a read error.

CDR1 and CDR2 from the germline V gene are MNHEY and SVGEGT. The CDR3 length is 15 residues. The rearrangement links TRBV6-2 or TRBV6-3 to TRBJ2-3; 10 bases line up with TRBD2. This TCR came from a man between 45 and 60 years old who received an inactivated influenza vaccine. This specimen was PBMCs from blood, taken less than 15 days before vaccination. The CDR3 is CANSYFGLAVDTQYF. The CDR3 DNA reads as TGTGCCAACAGTTACTTCGGACTAGCGGTAGATACGCAGTATTTT.